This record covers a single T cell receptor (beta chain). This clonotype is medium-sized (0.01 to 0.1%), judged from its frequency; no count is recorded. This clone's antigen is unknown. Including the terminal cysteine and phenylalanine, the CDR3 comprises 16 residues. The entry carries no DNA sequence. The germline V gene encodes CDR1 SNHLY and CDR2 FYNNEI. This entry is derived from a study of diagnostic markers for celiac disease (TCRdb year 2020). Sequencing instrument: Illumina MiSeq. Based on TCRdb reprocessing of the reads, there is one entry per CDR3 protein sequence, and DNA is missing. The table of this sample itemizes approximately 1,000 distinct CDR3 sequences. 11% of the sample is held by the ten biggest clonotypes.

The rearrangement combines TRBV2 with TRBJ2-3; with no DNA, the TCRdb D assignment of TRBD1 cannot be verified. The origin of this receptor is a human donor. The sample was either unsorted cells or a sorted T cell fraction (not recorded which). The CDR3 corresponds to CASSDQGGTSTDTQYF.